This T cell receptor beta chain was sequenced in a study of identical twins. All donors were healthy, and all were Caucasian. A universal primer site came from template switching; cDNA carried unique molecular identifiers. MiXCR, applied by TCRdb to the 5' RACE reads, yields one record per CDR3 protein. Here the sample spans 700,000 to 950,000 distinct CDR3 sequences, 9% to 15% being singletons. In regard to this clonotype: Its target is not known.

General observations from the study: Monozygotic twin pairs showed more out-of-frame TCR alpha sharing than models estimated. Insertions ran lower in abundant cord blood beta clonotypes, though not in memory repertoires.

These sequences were also reported in another study, on yellow fever vaccine responses in identical twins.

The specimen was PBMCs. This TCR came from a woman between 18 and 29 years old in good health.

In nucleotides, the CDR3 is TGTGCCAGCAGCGTAGGATCCGGGTCCCTGAACAATGAGCAGTTCTTC. Protein sequence: CASSVGSGSLNNEQFF. V and J are TRBV9 and TRBJ2-1, with D uncertain. The germline V gene has CDR1 SGDLS and CDR2 YYNGEE. The CDR3 spans 16 residues. Trimming stripped 0 bases from V and 5 bases from J, with 15 bases between. Looking up the rest from reference TRBV9 and TRBJ2-1 gives the full variable domain: DSGVTQTPKHLITATGQRVTLRCSPRSGDLSVYWYQQSLDQGLQFLIQYYNGEERAKGNILERFSAQQFPDLHSELNLSSLELGDSALYFCASSVGSGSLNNEQFFGPGTRLTVL.